This is a list of T cell receptor beta chains from one sample in a study of blood T cells in healthy people across ages. One entry per CDR3 protein results from TCRdb running MiXCR on the 5' RACE reads. The sample lists 650,000 to 950,000 distinct CDR3 sequences, roughly 44% occurring once. Sample: blood. Receptor source: a man aged 55-75 years in good health. Both conserved end residues are part of each CDR3. D genes are given only for firm matches. The size field is filled for only some rows; it gives once, few, many or a size class.

CDR3 DNA: TGTGCCAGCAGCTTAAATTTGGGGAGGGGTAATGGATCCGAGCAGTACTTC
CDR3 protein: CASSLNLGRGNGSEQYF
J gene: TRBJ2-7
clone size: -
D gene: TRBD2
V gene: TRBV7-9

CDR3 DNA: TGTGCCAGCAGCCTCAGGGACAGCGCACACCACTTT
CDR3 protein: CASSLRDSAHHF
J gene: TRBJ1-6
clone size: many
D gene: TRBD1
V gene: TRBV3-1

CDR3 DNA: TGTGCCAGCAGTTCCGTTCTCAGGAGTATCTATAATTCACCCCTCCACTTT
CDR3 protein: CASSSVLRSIYNSPLHF
J gene: TRBJ1-6
clone size: -
D gene: -
V gene: TRBV6-5

CDR3 DNA: TGCAGTGCTAGTATGGGTGGGGGTGATACGCAGTATTTT
CDR3 protein: CSASMGGGDTQYF
J gene: TRBJ2-3
clone size: -
D gene: -
V gene: TRBV20-1

CDR3 DNA: TGCAATGCTAGAGGCCCGCTAGCGGGGGGGATCACAGATACGCAGTATTTT
CDR3 protein: CNARGPLAGGITDTQYF
J gene: TRBJ2-3
clone size: -
D gene: TRBD2
V gene: TRBV20-1

CDR3 DNA: TGCGCCAGCAGCCAAGAAAAGGGCACGGCCAAAAACATTCAGTACTTC
CDR3 protein: CASSQEKGTAKNIQYF
J gene: TRBJ2-4
clone size: few
D gene: -
V gene: TRBV4-1

CDR3 DNA: TGTGCCAGCAGCTCCCGCGGACAGGGTATATTCCTATCCTACGAGCAGTACTTC
CDR3 protein: CASSSRGQGIFLSYEQYF
J gene: TRBJ2-7
clone size: few
D gene: TRBD1
V gene: TRBV5-6

CDR3 DNA: TGTGCCAGCCGACGTGGGGGAGGAGTCGGGGAGCTGTTTTTT
CDR3 protein: CASRRGGGVGELFF
J gene: TRBJ2-2
clone size: -
D gene: -
V gene: TRBV12-3/TRBV12-4

CDR3 DNA: TGCGCCAGCAGCTTGGCAGAAGGGGGCACAGATACGCAGTATTTT
CDR3 protein: CASSLAEGGTDTQYF
J gene: TRBJ2-3
clone size: -
D gene: -
V gene: TRBV5-1

CDR3 DNA: TGTGCCAGCAGCGTCGCGGGGGGCGAGGACTACGAGCAGTACTTC
CDR3 protein: CASSVAGGEDYEQYF
J gene: TRBJ2-7
clone size: few
D gene: TRBD2
V gene: TRBV9

CDR3 DNA: TGCAGTGCTAGGGAGGGGGCGCGGGAGCAGTACTTC
CDR3 protein: CSAREGAREQYF
J gene: TRBJ2-7
clone size: -
D gene: -
V gene: TRBV20-1

CDR3 DNA: TGTGCTAGCAGCCAACGGGGACTGACGAGGAATTCACCCCTCCACTTT
CDR3 protein: CASSQRGLTRNSPLHF
J gene: TRBJ1-6
clone size: -
D gene: -
V gene: TRBV6-5

CDR3 DNA: TGCGCCAGCAGCTGGGACCCCTCCAGAAATGAGCAGTTCTTC
CDR3 protein: CASSWDPSRNEQFF
J gene: TRBJ2-1
clone size: few
D gene: -
V gene: TRBV5-1

CDR3 DNA: TGTGCCAGCAGTGAATACCCGGGGGCGAGCTTAAGCAATCAGCCCCAGCATTTT
CDR3 protein: CASSEYPGASLSNQPQHF
J gene: TRBJ1-5
clone size: few
D gene: -
V gene: TRBV6-1

CDR3 DNA: TGTGCCAGCAGCTCAGGGGGGCGGCTAGCGGGACACCAAGAGACCCAGTACTTC
CDR3 protein: CASSSGGRLAGHQETQYF
J gene: TRBJ2-5
clone size: few
D gene: TRBD2
V gene: TRBV7-2

CDR3 DNA: TGCGCCAGCAGCCCGGGGGACAGGGCTTATGGGAAACTGTTTTTT
CDR3 protein: CASSPGDRAYGKLFF
J gene: TRBJ1-4
clone size: -
D gene: TRBD1
V gene: TRBV4-1

CDR3 DNA: TGTGCCAGCAGTGAAGGACAGGCCTATGGCTACACCTTC
CDR3 protein: CASSEGQAYGYTF
J gene: TRBJ1-2
clone size: few
D gene: -
V gene: TRBV2

CDR3 DNA: TGTGCCAGCAGTTACGTCCACCCCCCAGTCGATGAGCAGTTCTTC
CDR3 protein: CASSYVHPPVDEQFF
J gene: TRBJ2-1
clone size: -
D gene: -
V gene: TRBV6-2/TRBV6-3

CDR3 DNA: TGTGCCTGGAGTGGCGAGCGGGAAGAGACCCAGTACTTC
CDR3 protein: CAWSGEREETQYF
J gene: TRBJ2-5
clone size: -
D gene: -
V gene: TRBV30

CDR3 DNA: TGTGCCAGCAGCGACCGGGACACCTCCTACGAGCAGTACTTC
CDR3 protein: CASSDRDTSYEQYF
J gene: TRBJ2-7
clone size: -
D gene: -
V gene: TRBV5-4

CDR3 DNA: TGCAGTGTGGGGTTTACAGATACGCAGTATTTT
CDR3 protein: CSVGFTDTQYF
J gene: TRBJ2-3
clone size: -
D gene: -
V gene: TRBV20-1

CDR3 DNA: TGTGCCAGCAGCTTGGCCCGGGCGGAGACCCAGTACTTC
CDR3 protein: CASSLARAETQYF
J gene: TRBJ2-5
clone size: few
D gene: -
V gene: TRBV5-6